The rows below give T cell receptor beta chains drawn from one sample of a study of blood T cell repertoires in COVID-19. Sequencing was performed with immunoSEQ multiplex PCR; in TCRdb, only in-frame clones are kept and a portion is missing. The sample holds roughly 250,000 clones, approximately 90% seen once. Sequenced sample: peripheral blood. Every receptor here comes from a woman aged 40 to 55 who had recovered from COVID-19. The CDR3 runs from the conserved cysteine through the conserved F or W. A D gene is named only where the DNA matches it firmly. The size field is filled for only some rows; it gives once, few, many or a size class.

size,D,J,V,DNA,CDR3
.,TRBD1,TRBJ1-1,TRBV19,TGTGCCAGTAGCCGGGACAGGGGATTGATGAACACTGAAGCTTTCTTT,CASSRDRGLMNTEAFF
.,TRBD2,TRBJ2-1,TRBV7-2,TGTGCCAGCAGCCGTAGGACTAGCACCTTGAGCTCCTACAATGAGCAGTTCTTC,CASSRRTSTLSSYNEQFF
.,TRBD1,TRBJ1-5,TRBV7-2,TGTGCCAGCAGCTTACAGGGGGGCAATCAGCCCCAGCATTTT,CASSLQGGNQPQHF
.,.,TRBJ2-6,TRBV6-4,TGTGCCAGCAGGAAAGACAGGAAGAGCACTGGGGCCAACGTCCTGACTTTC,CASRKDRKSTGANVLTF
once,TRBD1,TRBJ1-5,TRBV6-5,TGTGCCAGCAGACCGGGACAGTATAGCAATCAGCCCCAGCATTTT,CASRPGQYSNQPQHF
.,.,TRBJ1-5,TRBV14,TGTGCCAGCAGCCAAGATAGGGGAGGATGCAATCAGCCCCAGCATTTT,CASSQDRGGCNQPQHF
.,.,TRBJ2-1,TRBV6-2/TRBV6-3,TGTGCCAGCAGTCCCCACTACAATGAGCAGTTCTTC,CASSPHYNEQFF
.,.,TRBJ1-4,TRBV12-3/TRBV12-4,TGTGCCAGCAGTTCGGTGCCTCCAGGAAAACTGTTTTTT,CASSSVPPGKLFF
.,TRBD1,TRBJ1-2,TRBV9,TGTGCCAGCAGCGGAACGACAGGGAAGGACTATGGCTACACCTTC,CASSGTTGKDYGYTF
.,TRBD1,TRBJ2-4,TRBV12-5,TGTGCTAGTGGCCAGGGACAGGGTATTACCAAAAACATTCAGTACTTC,CASGQGQGITKNIQYF
.,TRBD2,TRBJ2-1,TRBV11-3,TGTGCCAGCAGCTTAGATCAAGGCGGGAGTAGCACCTACAATGAGCAGTTCTTC,CASSLDQGGSSTYNEQFF
few,TRBD1,TRBJ1-5,TRBV28,TGTGCCAGCAGTTCGAAACCGAGGGGGCTTTGGGGAAATCAGCCCCAGCATTTT,CASSSKPRGLWGNQPQHF
few,TRBD2,TRBJ2-1,TRBV7-3,TGTGCCAGCAGTTCGGCTAGCGGCCACAATGAGCAGTTCTTC,CASSSASGHNEQFF
.,TRBD2,TRBJ2-2,TRBV11-2,TGTGCCAGCAGCTTAGATATAAGAACTAGCGGCACCGGGGAGCTGTTTTTT,CASSLDIRTSGTGELFF
.,TRBD2,TRBJ2-7,TRBV3-1/TRBV3-2,TGTGCCAGCAGCCAAGATACGGGACTAGCGGGAGTGGGAGAGCAGTACTTC,CASSQDTGLAGVGEQYF
.,TRBD2,TRBJ2-1,TRBV19,TGTGCCTCCCGCAGGGCTAGCGGGAATGAGCAGTTCTTC,CASRRASGNEQFF
.,.,TRBJ2-3,TRBV7-3,TGTGCCAGCAGCTCCCCTGGGGGGAACACTAAAGCGGATACGCAGTATTTT,CASSSPGGNTKADTQYF
.,.,TRBJ1-2,TRBV7-2,TGTGCCAGCAGCCCGGGACGGGTGCGGGACTACACCTTC,CASSPGRVRDYTF
.,TRBD1,TRBJ2-7,TRBV4-2,TGTGCCAGCAGCTTGCACCGGGACAGGGGGATCGAGCAGTACTTC,CASSLHRDRGIEQYF
.,TRBD2,TRBJ2-1,TRBV6-5,TGTGCCAGCACTTCACTAGCGGGGAAGCACAATGAGCAGTTCTTC,CASTSLAGKHNEQFF
.,.,TRBJ1-6,TRBV7-2,TGTGCCAGCAGCTTAGCTGGCGGGGGCCAGAATTCACCCCTCCACTTT,CASSLAGGGQNSPLHF
.,TRBD1,TRBJ2-3,TRBV5-1,TGCGCCAGCAGCTACCGACAGGGGGGTGGGACAGATACGCAGTATTTT,CASSYRQGGGTDTQYF
.,.,TRBJ2-3,TRBV7-3,TGTGCCAGCAAGAGAGCTGGTGAGGATACGCAGTATTTT,CASKRAGEDTQYF
once,TRBD2,TRBJ2-4,TRBV7-2,TGTGCCAGCAGCACCCGACTAGCTACCTCCCAAAACATTCAGTACTTC,CASSTRLATSQNIQYF
.,.,TRBJ2-2,TRBV6-2/TRBV6-3,TGTGCCAGCAGTTACCCGACCTGGGGGCTGTCGAAGCAGGCGAACACCGGGGAGCTGTTTTTT,CASSYPTWGLSKQANTGELFF